A selection of T cell receptor beta chains follows, all from one sample in a study of T cell responses to AZD1222 COVID-19 vaccine. Assay used: immunoSEQ multiplex PCR; TCRdb lists only in-frame clones, some missing. This sample has about 140,000 clones, with roughly 90% found just once. The sequences come from peripheral blood, collected on day 0 of AZD1222 vaccination. Receptors originate from an adult in good health. Each CDR3 is given with its conserved first and last residue. The D gene is left open where the match is weak. A clone size is listed for some rows: how often the clone was seen (once, few, many), or a class if it is expanded.

>TRBJ2-7|.|TRBV15|.
CATSRPWGYEQYF
TGTGCCACCAGCAGACCTTGGGGCTACGAGCAGTACTTC
>TRBJ2-3|.|TRBV9|TRBD2
CASSVRDYTDTQYF
TGTGCCAGCAGCGTGCGGGACTACACAGATACGCAGTATTTT
>TRBJ2-7|.|TRBV5-1|.
CASSLAAGLYEQYF
TGCGCCAGCAGCTTGGCGGCAGGGCTCTACGAGCAGTACTTC
>TRBJ1-3|.|TRBV7-9|.
CASSLTGSGNTIYF
TGTGCCAGCAGCTTAACAGGTTCTGGAAACACCATATATTTT
>TRBJ2-1|.|TRBV7-3|.
CASSPGGGSNEQFF
TGTGCCAGCAGCCCAGGTGGGGGGTCCAATGAGCAGTTCTTC
>TRBJ1-2|.|TRBV12-3/TRBV12-4|.
CASSPDRYYGYTF
TGTGCCAGCAGTCCCGACAGGTACTATGGCTACACCTTC
>TRBJ1-4|.|TRBV4-3|.
CASSQASNEKLFF
TGCGCCAGCAGCCAAGCGAGTAATGAAAAACTGTTTTTT
>TRBJ1-1|.|TRBV7-9|.
CASSYSMGMNTEAFF
TGTGCCAGCAGCTATTCCATGGGTATGAACACTGAAGCTTTCTTT
>TRBJ1-2|.|TRBV6-1|.
CASSEGPGNYGYTF
TGTGCCAGCAGTGAAGGCCCAGGGAACTATGGCTACACCTTC
>TRBJ1-5|.|TRBV5-5|.
CASSEGLIKQPQHF
TGTGCCAGCAGCGAAGGCTTAATCAAACAGCCCCAGCATTTT
>TRBJ1-5|.|TRBV19|.
CASSSPSNQPQHF
TGTGCCAGTAGTTCACCCAGCAATCAGCCCCAGCATTTT
>TRBJ2-5|few|TRBV5-1|TRBD2
CASSFGLAGFRGGETQYF
TGCGCCAGCAGCTTTGGTCTAGCGGGATTCCGAGGAGGAGAGACCCAGTACTTC
>TRBJ1-1|.|TRBV5-6|.
CASSRGPPNTEAFF
TGTGCCAGCAGCAGAGGACCGCCGAACACTGAAGCTTTCTTT
>TRBJ2-1|.|TRBV7-9|TRBD1
CASSETGARIWEQFF
TGTGCCAGCAGCGAAACAGGGGCGCGGATCTGGGAGCAGTTCTTC
>TRBJ1-4|.|TRBV7-2|.
CASSLNGRLNEKLFF
TGTGCCAGCAGCTTAAACGGGAGGCTCAATGAAAAACTGTTTTTT
>TRBJ2-5|.|TRBV29-1|.
CSVPGKPRAETQYF
TGCAGCGTCCCAGGAAAACCTCGAGCGGAGACCCAGTACTTC
>TRBJ1-4|.|TRBV29-1|.
CSVGRANEKLFF
TGCAGCGTTGGGAGGGCGAATGAAAAACTGTTTTTT
>TRBJ2-7|.|TRBV5-4|TRBD1
CAVDLRDRAPHEQYF
TGTGCCGTTGACCTAAGGGACAGGGCTCCCCACGAGCAGTACTTC